The TCR beta chain described here comes from a study of T-cell memory formation after mild COVID-19. The wider study: Most TCR clusters belonged to a single donor.

TCRdb used MiXCR to reprocess the 5' RACE reads, holding one entry per CDR3 protein. The profile shows roughly 350,000 distinct CDR3 sequences, over 20% of them singletons. Study outcomes and limitations: Clones that contracted from day 15 to 85 had balanced CD4/CD8; later expanders were CD4+ biased.

In its sample, this clonotype was seen a few times. Its matching antigen is unknown. Germline V CDR1 and CDR2: KGHDR, SFDVKD. The CDR3 extends over 13 amino acids. Trimming cost V 4 bases and J 4 bases, with 8 bases left between them. This clonotype was obtained from an adult woman who had mild COVID-19 (a few samples of this study predate the infection). Cell type and time point are not known. The material sequenced was PBMCs or a T cell subset sorted from them (not recorded which). This chain uses TRBV24-1 with TRBJ2-3; D gene uncertain. The CDR3 DNA reads TGTGCCACCAGTGAAGGCATGGCAGATACGCAGTATTTT. It is translated as CATSEGMADTQYF.